A single sample is the source of the 12 T cell receptor beta chains below, sequenced in a study of T cell changes during pregnancy in multiple sclerosis. TCRdb's copy holds only in-frame clones and misses some; the assay was immunoSEQ multiplex PCR. Of around 130,000 clones in the sample, over 85% were seen once. The source was peripheral blood, collected before pregnancy. The receptor set was obtained from a female donor with multiple sclerosis, enrolled in a pregnancy study.

This chain joins TRBV5-1 and TRBJ2-7, with D unclear. Germline V gene sequence: CDR1 SGHRS, CDR2 YFSETQ. This CDR3 has 12 amino acids. Deletions cut 3 bases from V and 4 bases from J, with 8 bases between. The CDR3 region is CASSSFGYEQYF. In nucleotides, the CDR3 is TGCGCCAGCAGCTCATTCGGGTACGAGCAGTACTTC.

This rearrangement joins TRBV5-4 to TRBJ2-2; TRBD2 is a possible D gene (5 bases). The CDR3 runs to 16 residues. Germline CDR1 and CDR2: SGHNT and YYREEE (reference sequence). Trimming took 0 bases from V and 4 from J, leaving 13 bases between them. The CDR3 DNA sequence: TGTGCCAGCAGCTTGGAGGCGAGAGGAGGCACCGGGGAGCTGTTTTTT. It yields the protein CASSLEARGGTGELFF.

The chain uses TRBV30 and TRBJ2-7; perhaps TRBD2 as D (5 bases). The V gene's germline CDR1 is GTSNPN and CDR2 SVGIG (reference sequence). Trimming cost V 5 bases and J 6 bases, with 8 bases left between them. The CDR3 is made up of 10 amino acids. The CDR3 DNA sequence: TGTGCCTGGGGCGGGCCCGAGCAGTACTTC. It translates to CAWGGPEQYF.

The rearrangement links TRBV19 to TRBJ1-5; no definite D call. Trimming removed 0 bases at V and 5 bases at J, with 5 bases between. Germline V gene lookup returns CDR1 LNHDA and CDR2 SQIVND (reference sequence). The CDR3 is 13 residues long. The CDR3: CASSIDSYQPQHF. CDR3 sequence (DNA): TGTGCCAGTAGTATAGACAGTTATCAGCCCCAGCATTTT.

This rearrangement joins TRBV19 to TRBJ1-6; 9 bases agree with TRBD1. CDR1 is LNHDA, CDR2 SQIVND, per germline (reference sequence). The trim removed 4 bases at V and 8 bases at J, leaving 6 bases unmatched. This CDR3 has 15 residues. The CDR3 reads CASSNRQGGDSPLHF. Here the CDR3 DNA reads TGTGCCAGTAGTAACCGACAGGGGGGGGATTCACCCCTCCACTTT.

V usage is TRBV15 and J usage is TRBJ1-4; D is perhaps TRBD1 (6 bases). V was pared by 1 base and J by 3 bases, with 12 bases between. The germline gives CDR1 LNHNV, CDR2 YYDKDF (reference sequence). This CDR3 contains 16 residues. The CDR3 region has the DNA TGTGCCACCAGCAGAGCGTCGGACAGTTCTAATGAAAAACTGTTTTTT. It translates to CATSRASDSSNEKLFF.

The chain recombines TRBV6-1 with TRBJ1-5, with D possibly TRBD1 on 6 matching bases. The CDR3 is made up of 16 amino acids. Germline lookup yields CDR1 MNHNS and CDR2 SASEGT. Trimming left V 3 bases short and J 3 bases short, with 15 bases between. The DNA for the CDR3 is TGTGCCAGCAGTGACAGGGGCAGGGGAGACAATCAGCCCCAGCATTTT. Translation: CASSDRGRGDNQPQHF.

The chain has TRBV5-6 and TRBJ2-5; no clear D. The CDR3 has 14 residues. Trimming left V 4 bases short and J 3 bases short, with 13 bases between. The V gene's germline CDR1 is SGHDT and CDR2 YYEEEE. CDR3 in amino acids: CASSPRSSKETQYF. CDR3 nucleotide sequence: TGTGCCAGCAGCCCCCGCAGTAGCAAAGAGACCCAGTACTTC.

V is TRBV2 and J is TRBJ1-4, with D possibly being TRBD1 (5 bases). From germline, CDR1 is SNHLY and CDR2 FYNNEI. V was trimmed by 6 bases and J by 1 base, leaving 12 bases between them. CDR3 length equals 15 residues. CDR3 sequence: CASRATGLTNEKLFF. CDR3 in DNA: TGTGCCAGCAGGGCTACAGGCCTAACTAATGAAAAACTGTTTTTT.

The chain has TRBV7-3 and TRBJ2-1, with TRBD2 matching over 12 bases. The V gene end was trimmed by 6 bases and the J gene end by 9 bases; junction bases not matched to a gene: 9. Per germline, CDR1 SGHTA and CDR2 FQGTGA. The CDR3 extends over 15 amino acids. CDR3 loop: CASSPLAGGRSEQFF. CDR3 DNA sequence: TGTGCCAGCAGTCCTCTAGCGGGGGGGCGGAGTGAGCAGTTCTTC.

The chain joins TRBV25-1 to TRBJ1-2; D is possibly TRBD1 (5 bases). Germline loops: CDR1 MGHDK, CDR2 SYGVNS. The length of the CDR3 is 14 residues. V was clipped by 4 bases and J by 4 bases, with 13 bases between them. In nucleotides, the CDR3 is TGTGCCAGCAGTGCCCCGGGGGGGGGCTATGGCTACACCTTC. Its protein product is CASSAPGGGYGYTF.

V usage is TRBV28 and J usage is TRBJ2-1; maybe TRBD2 (5 bases). With 5 bases removed from V and 6 bases from J, the gap between germline ends came to 17 bases. Germline CDR1 is MDHEN and CDR2 is SYDVKM. CDR3 length equals 15 residues. Here the CDR3 reads CASSPIILRANEQFF. CDR3 in DNA: TGTGCCAGCAGTCCCATTATCTTGCGGGCCAATGAGCAGTTCTTC.